A single sample gave rise to the 5 T cell receptor beta chains below, sequenced in a study of cytomegalovirus exposure and HLA in healthy donors. The PCR had 60 Vbeta and 13 Jbeta primers. Produced via immunoSEQ multiplex PCR; TCRdb's table is partial and in-frame only. Counted here are around 68,000 clones, roughly 87% occurring once; the ten biggest clones make up about 10%. Sequencing was done on a sample of PBMCs. The source of these receptors is a female donor in good health and CMV-seronegative.

This clone was observed a single time. The CDR3 region has the DNA TGTGCCAGCAGCTTAGCGTGGACAGTGATTAACTATGGCTACACCTTC. It is translated as CASSLAWTVINYGYTF. The chain recombines TRBV7-2 with TRBJ1-2; D is possibly TRBD1 (6 bases). Germline values: CDR1 SGHTA, CDR2 FQGNSA. The V gene lost 0 bases and the J gene lost 1 base, with 12 bases spanning the gap. This CDR3 is 16 amino acids long.

The chain couples TRBV2 to TRBJ2-3; 11 nucleotides align to TRBD2. Germline V gene data show CDR1 as SNHLY and CDR2 as FYNNEI. The CDR3 extends over 18 amino acids. Losses at the gene ends were 5 bases for V and 0 bases for J; bases not matched to a gene: 10. The CDR3 reads CASSLAGGLPLSTDTQYF. In DNA form, the CDR3 reads TGTGCCAGCAGTCTAGCGGGGGGCCTACCGTTGAGCACAGATACGCAGTATTTT.

This clone has a single count. V gene TRBV6-5 combines with J gene TRBJ2-3, with 8 bases identical to TRBD2. The CDR3 sequence is 13 residues long. Germline CDR1 and CDR2: MNHEY and SVGAGI. J gave up 5 bases and V 5 bases, and 3 bases lay outside the gene matches. The CDR3 is CASSAGGGDTQYF. For the CDR3, the DNA is TGTGCCAGCAGTGCGGGGGGAGGAGATACGCAGTATTTT.

The rearrangement links TRBV18 to TRBJ1-1; D perhaps matches TRBD1 (5 bases). Trimming took off 0 bases at V and 1 base at J, with 9 bases between the two ends. Germline CDR1 reads KGHSH; CDR2 reads LQKENI. The CDR3 spans 15 residues. Here the CDR3 DNA reads TGTGCCAGCTCACCACCGTTCGGACAGAACACTGAAGCTTTCTTT. Amino acids: CASSPPFGQNTEAFF.

The chain carries TRBV7-9 and TRBJ2-5; 10 nucleotides align to TRBD2. Trimming removed 3 bases from V and 5 bases from J; junction bases left unmatched: 9. The V gene's germline CDR1 is SEHNR and CDR2 FQNEAQ (reference sequence). The CDR3 has 16 residues. CDR3 coding DNA: TGTGCCAGCAGCTTTTTAGCGGGGGGCCCCCGGGAGACCCAGTACTTC. Its translation is CASSFLAGGPRETQYF.